The 6 T cell receptor beta chains presented below share a single source sample, sequenced in a study of cytomegalovirus exposure and HLA in healthy donors. Use of 60 Vbeta and 13 Jbeta primers characterized the PCR. Sequencing used immunoSEQ multiplex PCR; TCRdb keeps in-frame clones, though not all of them. The sample data list approximately 37,000 clones. The sequenced sample consisted of PBMCs. The source of these receptors is a male donor in good health and CMV-seronegative.

This chain uses TRBV6-1 with TRBJ1-6, with 8 bases matching TRBD1. Germline lookup yields CDR1 MNHNS and CDR2 SASEGT. The length of the CDR3 is 15 residues. V dropped 8 bases and J dropped 7; count of bases not matched to a gene: 10. CDR3 amino acids: CASAFPGTGNSPLHF. The CDR3 bases are TGTGCCAGCGCCTTTCCCGGGACAGGCAATTCACCCCTCCACTTT.

The chain uses TRBV19 and TRBJ2-6, with 8 bases identical to TRBD1. Per germline, CDR1 LNHDA and CDR2 SQIVND (reference sequence). The CDR3 extends over 17 amino acids. The trim removed 4 bases at V and 4 bases at J, leaving 9 bases unmatched. The CDR3 spells CASSNIGTGSGANVLTF. Here the CDR3 DNA reads TGTGCCAGTAGTAACATCGGGACAGGTTCAGGGGCCAACGTCCTGACTTTC.

V and J are TRBV4-1 and TRBJ2-7; D remains ambiguous. Germline lookup yields CDR1 MGHRA and CDR2 YSYEKL. The length of the CDR3 is 14 residues. The V gene lost 4 bases and the J gene lost 3 bases, with 13 bases spanning the gap. The CDR3 reads CASSPTTEFYEQYF. The CDR3 DNA sequence: TGCGCCAGCAGCCCTACCACCGAATTCTACGAGCAGTACTTC.

The chain combines TRBV5-1 with TRBJ1-5; tentative D call: TRBD1 (5 bases). The CDR3 has 15 amino acids. V lost 0 bases and J lost 9, with 16 bases in between. The germline CDR1 and CDR2 sequences are SGHRS and YFSETQ. The CDR3 DNA reads as TGCGCCAGCAGCTTGGAGGGAGGGGCGATTTCGCCCCAGCATTTT. Translation gives CASSLEGGAISPQHF.

This sequence joins TRBV19 and TRBJ1-3, with D possibly matching TRBD1 (6 bases). V shed 5 bases and J shed 2 bases, with 16 bases lying between them. The CDR3 totals 16 residues. Germline values: CDR1 LNHDA, CDR2 SQIVND (reference sequence). DNA for the CDR3: TGTGCCAGTAGTTCCATTTTACAGGGACCTGGAAACACCATATATTTT. Amino acids: CASSSILQGPGNTIYF.

J is TRBJ2-1 and V is TRBV5-4; TRBD2 is a possible D gene (6 bases). The CDR3 loop spans 15 amino acids. V gave up 4 bases and J gave up 4 bases, with 15 bases separating them. Germline values: CDR1 SGHNT, CDR2 YYREEE (reference sequence). CDR3 in DNA: TGTGCCAGCAGCCCGGGGGAGATAGGATACAATGAGCAGTTCTTC. It yields the protein CASSPGEIGYNEQFF.